The following is a T cell receptor (beta chain) sequence with its context. The CDR3 covers 16 residues. Germline V gene data show CDR1 as KGHDR and CDR2 as SFDVKD. Trimming shortened V by 5 bases and J by 1 base, and 16 bases separated the two germline ends. This sample was included in a study of T-cell memory formation after mild COVID-19. TCRdb redid the calling of the 5' RACE reads with MiXCR, one entry per CDR3 protein. The sample contains 160,000 or so distinct CDR3 sequences, about a third of which appear only once. The sequencing sample was made of PBMCs or a T cell subset sorted from them (not recorded which). The TCR comes from an adult woman who had mild COVID-19 (a few samples of this study predate the infection). Cell type and time point are not known. The V call is TRBV24-1, the J call TRBJ1-1, with D possibly being TRBD1 (6 bases). This CDR3 is CATSGIGTGANTEAFF. CDR3 bases: TGTGCCACCAGTGGCATCGGAACGGGGGCGAACACTGAAGCTTTCTTT.